This entry is about one TCR beta chain. What it recognizes is unknown. This record comes from a study of T cell responses to AZD1222 COVID-19 vaccine. Notes on the study in general: Females made up more of the donors, who were largely white British, and clonal diversity may have come out too low.

The method was immunoSEQ multiplex PCR; TCRdb's version includes in-frame clones alone and lacks a portion of them. This table holds 130,000 to 150,000 clones, over 75% found once. From germline, CDR1 is SGHTA and CDR2 FQGNSA. This CDR3 has 14 residues. The ends were cut back, 7 bases at V and 5 bases at J, with 14 bases in the middle. The chain employs TRBV7-2 and TRBJ2-2, with D maybe TRBD1 (6 bases). The sequencing used peripheral blood, collected 28 days after the second dose of the MenACWY control vaccine. The clonotype was recovered from an adult who received the MenACWY meningococcal vaccine as a control. The CDR3 DNA reads TGTGCCAGCATCGTGACCAGGGGTACCGGGGAGCTGTTTTTT. This gives the protein CASIVTRGTGELFF.